The T cell receptor beta chain under discussion was sequenced for a study of T cell responses to AZD1222 COVID-19 vaccine. Across the study: Second doses that came at about 4 or about 12 weeks were put together.

The CDR3 consists of 13 residues. CDR1 and CDR2 (germline): MNHNY, SVGAGI (reference sequence). V lost 6 bases and J lost 11, with 17 bases in between. Notes on the study in general: The sample set comprised mostly white British donors with more females, and clonal diversity was possibly underestimated. Regions 160-218 and 743-854 dominated among vaccine-associated CD4 TCRs spanning spike.

The table came from immunoSEQ multiplex PCR; TCRdb's copy has only in-frame clones and leaves some out. The sample carries 100,000 or so clones, more than 85% recorded once. In the case of this clone: No antigen is known for it.

This clonotype was obtained from an adult in good health. This sequence joins TRBV6-6 and TRBJ1-5; D is uncertain. The sequences come from peripheral blood, collected on day 0 of AZD1222 vaccination. CDR3 nucleotide sequence: TGTGCCAGCAGCCCCGGTGCCACCTCGGCCCAGCATTTT. Translation: CASSPGATSAQHF.